These 22 T cell receptor beta chains were sequenced from one sample in a study of T-cell memory formation after mild COVID-19. TCRdb redid the calling of the 5' RACE reads with MiXCR, one entry per CDR3 protein. The sample has under 700,000 distinct CDR3 sequences; roughly 21% are singletons. The sample taken for sequencing was PBMCs or a T cell subset sorted from them (not recorded which). Source of these receptors: an adult woman who had mild COVID-19 (a few samples of this study predate the infection). Cell type and time point are not known.

CDR3 protein: CASSRSRETETQYF. DNA for the CDR3: TGTGCCAGCAGTCGCAGTAGGGAAACAGAGACCCAGTACTTC. The chain couples TRBV6-5 to TRBJ2-5; no clear D. The length of the CDR3 is 14 residues. V lost 5 bases and J 4 bases, leaving 14 bases between the germline ends. Germline CDR1 MNHEY, CDR2 SVGAGI.

The sample holds a few counts of this clonotype. The chain recombines TRBV3-1 with TRBJ2-7, with TRBD2 matching over 9 bases. Unmatched junction bases numbered 8, after V lost 3 bases and J lost 2 bases. Per the germline V gene, CDR1 is LGHDT and CDR2 is YNNKEL (reference sequence). The CDR3 covers 16 residues. The CDR3 spells CASSHFLAGRPYEQYF. The DNA of the CDR3 is TGTGCCAGCAGCCACTTCCTAGCGGGGCGCCCCTACGAGCAGTACTTC.

This clonotype was detected once. The chain employs TRBV11-3 and TRBJ2-7, with D hard to call. Trimming took 8 bases from V and 7 from J, leaving 12 bases between them. This CDR3 comprises 11 residues. Germline V gene sequence: CDR1 SGHNT, CDR2 YENEEA. CDR3 loop: CASGLGWEQYF. In DNA form, the CDR3 reads TGTGCCAGCGGGCTCGGTTGGGAGCAGTACTTC.

The rearrangement links TRBV12-3 or TRBV12-4 to TRBJ2-7; TRBD2 matches at 7 bases. The CDR3 runs to 13 residues. Trimming cost V 4 bases and J 1 base; bases outside gene matches: 1. The CDR3 loop reads CASSWTRSYEQYF. CDR3 nucleotide sequence: TGTGCCAGCAGTTGGACTAGATCCTACGAGCAGTACTTC.

This clonotype was picked up a small number of times. The chain recombines TRBV4-3 with TRBJ2-7; 10 bases are a match to TRBD1. The CDR3 totals 14 residues. Germline CDR1 LGHNA, CDR2 YSLEER. The ends lost 4 bases at V and 5 bases at J; junction bases unmatched: 5. The CDR3 DNA is TGCGCCAGCAGCCGGACAGGGGGTTACGACGAGCAGTACTTC. Protein sequence: CASSRTGGYDEQYF.

The J gene is TRBJ2-7, the V gene TRBV7-9; D might be TRBD2 (6 bases). Germline V CDR1 and CDR2: SEHNR, FQNEAQ (reference sequence). The V and J ends lost 5 bases and 4 bases respectively, with 18 bases between them. This CDR3 comprises 15 residues. This CDR3 reads CASSPNPGLSYEQYF. Here the CDR3 DNA reads TGTGCCAGCAGCCCGAACCCCGGACTATCTTACGAGCAGTACTTC.

This clonotype was observed a few times. The chain carries TRBV20-1 and TRBJ2-5; unclear D gene. V lost 2 bases to trimming and J lost 4 bases, with 11 bases between them. CDR1 is DFQATT and CDR2 is SNEGSKA in the germline V gene (reference sequence). The CDR3 loop spans 13 amino acids. The CDR3 loop is CSARFPVGETQYF. The CDR3, as DNA: TGCAGTGCTAGATTTCCGGTTGGAGAGACCCAGTACTTC.

J is TRBJ2-7 and V is TRBV19; 8 nucleotides match TRBD1. V lost 4 bases to trimming and J lost 4 bases; unmatched junction nucleotides: 12. From germline, CDR1 is LNHDA and CDR2 SQIVND (reference sequence). The CDR3 contains 16 residues. The CDR3 DNA reads as TGTGCCAGTAGTACCGGACAGGGAAGGCATATGTACGAGCAGTACTTC. This gives the protein CASSTGQGRHMYEQYF.

This clonotype was detected a few times. The rearrangement joins TRBV29-1 to TRBJ2-7; D might be TRBD2 (5 bases). This CDR3 has 14 amino acids. Germline V gene lookup returns CDR1 SQVTM and CDR2 ANQGSEA. V was clipped by 3 bases and J by 0 bases, with 12 bases between them. The CDR3 reads CSVEGRGNSYEQYF. The CDR3 bases are TGCAGCGTTGAGGGCCGGGGAAACTCCTACGAGCAGTACTTC.

This clonotype was seen more than once but under ten times. CDR3 sequence (DNA): TGTGCCAGCAGTTACGCAGGGTCGCCAGAAGCTTTCTTT. Amino acids: CASSYAGSPEAFF. The J gene is TRBJ1-1, the V gene TRBV27; D possibly corresponds to TRBD1 (5 bases). The germline V and J ends were trimmed by 4 bases and 8 bases, with 14 bases remaining between them. The CDR3 totals 13 residues. Germline V gene data show CDR1 as MNHEY and CDR2 as SMNVEV (reference sequence).

Only one count was recorded for this clonotype. J is TRBJ2-7 and V is TRBV20-1, with D unresolved. The V gene's germline CDR1 is DFQATT and CDR2 SNEGSKA (reference sequence). V lost 3 bases to trimming and J lost 2 bases, with 14 bases between them. The length of the CDR3 is 14 residues. As DNA, the CDR3 is TGCAGTGCTAGCCATCAGCGCCGTACCTACGAGCAGTACTTC. Its protein is CSASHQRRTYEQYF.

This clonotype was detected only a few times. This chain joins TRBV6-5 and TRBJ1-1; no firm D call. Germline V gene sequence: CDR1 MNHEY, CDR2 SVGAGI. The CDR3 is made up of 11 amino acids. Deletions cut 6 bases from V and 2 bases from J, with 4 bases between. CDR3 bases: TGTGCCAGCAGATACAACACTGAAGCTTTCTTT. It encodes CASRYNTEAFF.

CDR3: CASSLAPDYGYTF. As DNA, the CDR3 is TGCGCCAGCAGCTTGGCGCCAGACTATGGCTACACCTTC. The chain combines TRBV5-1 with TRBJ1-2; no reliable D call. V was cut by 0 bases and J by 3 bases, with 6 bases left in between. Germline V gene data show CDR1 as SGHRS and CDR2 as YFSETQ. The CDR3 has 13 amino acids.

This chain joins TRBV7-9 and TRBJ2-2; tentative D call: TRBD1 (6 bases). Germline-derived CDR1 and CDR2 are SEHNR and FQNEAQ (reference sequence). V lost 5 bases and J lost 6, with 16 bases in between. This CDR3 is built from 15 residues. The CDR3 coding sequence is TGTGCCAGCAGCACAAGAACAGGGATGCCCGGGGAGCTGTTTTTT. It yields the protein CASSTRTGMPGELFF. Filled out from reference TRBV7-9 and TRBJ2-2, the complete variable domain reads DTGVSQNPRHKITKRGQNVTFRCDPISEHNRLYWYRQTLGQGPEFLTYFQNEAQLEKSRLLSDRFSAERPKGSFSTLEIQRTEQGDSAMYLCASSTRTGMPGELFFGEGSRLTVL.

The sample holds many counts of this clonotype. This chain connects TRBV5-1 to TRBJ2-7, with TRBD1 as a possible D gene (6 bases). In germline, CDR1 is SGHRS, CDR2 YFSETQ. Trimming cost V 6 bases and J 0 bases, with 16 bases left between them. The CDR3 totals 15 residues. This chain's CDR3 is CASTSGTTVSYEQYF. In DNA form, the CDR3 reads TGCGCCAGCACCTCCGGGACAACCGTCTCCTACGAGCAGTACTTC.

Only a few counts were recorded for this clonotype. This chain uses TRBV4-3 with TRBJ2-6; D may be TRBD1 (5 bases). V was cut by 0 bases and J by 0 bases, with 21 bases left in between. This CDR3 spans 21 amino acids. Germline lookup yields CDR1 LGHNA and CDR2 YSLEER. The CDR3 DNA reads as TGCGCCAGCAGCCAAGAAGGGGCAACACATAACCTTCTCTCTGGGGCCAACGTCCTGACTTTC. Translated, it gives CASSQEGATHNLLSGANVLTF.

The J gene is TRBJ2-3, the V gene TRBV7-2; 9 bases fit TRBD2. The junction had 5 bases not matched to a gene; V was cut back by 4 bases and J by 6 bases. Germline V gives CDR1 SGHTA, CDR2 FQGNSA. The CDR3 runs to 14 residues. The CDR3 DNA follows: TGTGCCAGCAGCTACCTAGCGGGGTACGATACGCAGTATTTT. The encoded protein is CASSYLAGYDTQYF. The full variable domain, completed using reference TRBV7-2 and TRBJ2-3, is GAGVSQSPSNKVTEKGKDVELRCDPISGHTALYWYRQSLGQGLEFLIYFQGNSAPDKSGLPSDRFSAERTGGSVSTLTIQRTQQEDSAVYLCASSYLAGYDTQYFGPGTRLTVL.

This chain connects TRBV5-1 to TRBJ2-1, with D perhaps assigned TRBD1 or TRBD2 (5 bases each). Germline V lookup: CDR1 SGHRS, CDR2 YFSETQ. V lost 5 bases and J lost 8, with 8 bases in between. The CDR3 covers 11 residues. CDR3 DNA: TGCGCCAGCAGGGGGGTCGATGAGCAGTTCTTC. Translated: CASRGVDEQFF. Together with reference TRBV5-1 and TRBJ2-1, the CDR3 gives the full variable domain: KAGVTQTPRYLIKTRGQQVTLSCSPISGHRSVSWYQQTPGQGLQFLFEYFSETQRNKGNFPGRFSGRQFSNSRSEMNVSTLELGDSALYLCASRGVDEQFFGPGTRLTVL.

With respect to this clonotype: One end of the junction varies from germline; a read error may be responsible. The chain carries TRBV7-6 and TRBJ2-1, with D tentatively TRBD1 or TRBD2 (6 bases each). This CDR3 has 14 residues. CDR1 and CDR2 (germline): SGHVS, FNYEAQ. CDR3 region: CASSPEGGYDEQFF. The CDR3 DNA reads TGTGCCAGCAGCCCCGAGGGGGGCTACGATGAGCAGTTCTTC.

This clonotype was counted between two and nine times. The CDR3 loop is CASSPGLEANTGELFF. The CDR3 DNA sequence: TGTGCCAGCAGCCCGGGACTAGAGGCGAACACCGGGGAGCTGTTTTTT. The chain combines TRBV5-5 with TRBJ2-2; TRBD2 matches at 8 bases. This CDR3 has 16 residues. CDR1 and CDR2 from the germline V gene are SGHKS and YYEKEE (reference sequence). The J segment lost 0 bases and the V segment lost 4 bases, leaving 5 bases of the junction unmatched.

This chain joins TRBV7-3 and TRBJ2-1, with 8 bases lining up with TRBD1. J was trimmed by 8 bases and V by 5 bases; bases with no gene match: 5. This CDR3 is built from 13 residues. Germline V gene sequence: CDR1 SGHTA, CDR2 FQGTGA. The CDR3 DNA is TGTGCCAGCAGCACGGACAGGGAGGATGAGCAGTTCTTC. Amino acids: CASSTDREDEQFF.

This clonotype was detected a few times. This rearrangement joins TRBV20-1 to TRBJ1-1; D is possibly TRBD1 (5 bases). The CDR3 is 13 residues long. Per the germline V gene, CDR1 is DFQATT and CDR2 is SNEGSKA (reference sequence). V dropped 5 bases and J dropped 7 bases, with 17 bases sitting between them. The CDR3 bases are TGCAGTGCTCGGGGCCGGAAGGGTTATGAAGCTTTCTTT. Protein product: CSARGRKGYEAFF.